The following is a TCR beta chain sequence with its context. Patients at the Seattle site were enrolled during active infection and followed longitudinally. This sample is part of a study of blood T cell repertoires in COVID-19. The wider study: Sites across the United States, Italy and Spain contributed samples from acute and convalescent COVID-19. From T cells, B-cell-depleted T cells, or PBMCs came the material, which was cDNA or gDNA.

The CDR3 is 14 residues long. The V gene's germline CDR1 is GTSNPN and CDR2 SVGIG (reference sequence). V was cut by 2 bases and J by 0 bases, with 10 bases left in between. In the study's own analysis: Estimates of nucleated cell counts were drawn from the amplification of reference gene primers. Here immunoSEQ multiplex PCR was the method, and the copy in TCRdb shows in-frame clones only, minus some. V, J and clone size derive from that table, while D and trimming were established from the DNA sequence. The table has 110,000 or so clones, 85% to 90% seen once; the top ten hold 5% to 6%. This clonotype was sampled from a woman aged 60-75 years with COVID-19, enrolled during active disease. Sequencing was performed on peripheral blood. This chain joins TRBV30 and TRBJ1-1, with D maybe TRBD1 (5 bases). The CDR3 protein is CAWSRQTVNTEAFF. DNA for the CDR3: TGTGCCTGGAGTCGTCAGACAGTGAACACTGAAGCTTTCTTT.